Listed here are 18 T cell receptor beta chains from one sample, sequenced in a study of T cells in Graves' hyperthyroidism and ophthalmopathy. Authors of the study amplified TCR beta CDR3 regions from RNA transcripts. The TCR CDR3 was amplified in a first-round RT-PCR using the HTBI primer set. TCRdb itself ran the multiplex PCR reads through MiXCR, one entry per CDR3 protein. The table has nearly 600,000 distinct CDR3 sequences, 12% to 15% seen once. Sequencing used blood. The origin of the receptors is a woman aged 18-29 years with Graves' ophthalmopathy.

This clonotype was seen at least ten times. The CDR3 nucleotides are TGTGCCAGCAGCTTTTGGGATACGCAGTATTTT. Protein sequence: CASSFWDTQYF. The rearrangement links TRBV7-9 to TRBJ2-3; D not resolved. The germline CDR1 and CDR2 sequences are SEHNR and FQNEAQ (reference sequence). Trimming cost V 3 bases and J 6 bases, with 4 bases left between them. The CDR3 is 11 residues long.

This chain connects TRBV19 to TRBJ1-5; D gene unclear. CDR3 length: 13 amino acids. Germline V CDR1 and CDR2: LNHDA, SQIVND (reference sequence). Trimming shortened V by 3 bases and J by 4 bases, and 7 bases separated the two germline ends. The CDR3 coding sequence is TGTGCCAGTAGTATGGTGCTAAATCAGCCCCAGCATTTT. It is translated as CASSMVLNQPQHF.

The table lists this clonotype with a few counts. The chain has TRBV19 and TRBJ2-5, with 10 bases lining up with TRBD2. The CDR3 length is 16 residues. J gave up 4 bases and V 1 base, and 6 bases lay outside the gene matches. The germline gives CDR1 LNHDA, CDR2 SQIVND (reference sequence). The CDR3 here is CASSIGLAGERETQYF. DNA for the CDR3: TGTGCCAGTAGTATAGGTCTAGCGGGAGAAAGAGAGACCCAGTACTTC.

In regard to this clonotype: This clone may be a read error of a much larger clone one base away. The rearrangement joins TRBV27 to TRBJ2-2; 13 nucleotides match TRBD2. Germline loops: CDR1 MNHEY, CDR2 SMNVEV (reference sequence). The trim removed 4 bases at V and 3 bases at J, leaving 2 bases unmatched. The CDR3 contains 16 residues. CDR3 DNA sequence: TGTGCCAGCAGTTCACTAGCGGGAGGGTACACCGGGGAGCTGTTTTTT. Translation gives CASSSLAGGYTGELFF.

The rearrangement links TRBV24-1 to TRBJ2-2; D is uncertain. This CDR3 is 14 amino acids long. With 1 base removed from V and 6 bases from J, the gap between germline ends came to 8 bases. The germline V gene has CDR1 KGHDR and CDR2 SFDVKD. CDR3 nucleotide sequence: TGTGCCACCAGTGATTTAGAGGACCCCGGGGAGCTGTTTTTT. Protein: CATSDLEDPGELFF.

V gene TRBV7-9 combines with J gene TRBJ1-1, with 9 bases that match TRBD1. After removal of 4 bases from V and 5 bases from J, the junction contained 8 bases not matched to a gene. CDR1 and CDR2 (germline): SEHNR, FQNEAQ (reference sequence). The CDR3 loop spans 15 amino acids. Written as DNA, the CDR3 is TGTGCCAGCAGCTATACAGGGGGCGGTATGACTGAAGCTTTCTTT. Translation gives CASSYTGGGMTEAFF.

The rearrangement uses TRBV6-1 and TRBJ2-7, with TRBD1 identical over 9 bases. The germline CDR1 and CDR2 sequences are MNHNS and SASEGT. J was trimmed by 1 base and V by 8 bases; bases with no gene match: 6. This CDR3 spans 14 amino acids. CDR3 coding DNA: TGTGCCAGCCGGGACAGGGCCCTTTCCTACGAGCAGTACTTC. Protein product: CASRDRALSYEQYF.

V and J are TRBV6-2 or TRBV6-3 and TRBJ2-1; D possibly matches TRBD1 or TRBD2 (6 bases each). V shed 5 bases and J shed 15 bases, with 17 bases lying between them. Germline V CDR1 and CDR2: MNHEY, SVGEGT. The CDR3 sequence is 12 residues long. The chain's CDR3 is CASSHVARGRFF. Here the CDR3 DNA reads TGTGCCAGCAGTCACGTCGCCCGGGGGCGGTTCTTC.

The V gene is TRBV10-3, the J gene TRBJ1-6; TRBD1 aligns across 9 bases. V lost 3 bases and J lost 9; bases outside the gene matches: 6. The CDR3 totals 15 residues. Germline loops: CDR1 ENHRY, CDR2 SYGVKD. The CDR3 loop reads CAISEDRGDRSPLHF. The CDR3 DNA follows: TGTGCCATCAGTGAAGACAGGGGGGATCGTTCACCCCTCCACTTT.

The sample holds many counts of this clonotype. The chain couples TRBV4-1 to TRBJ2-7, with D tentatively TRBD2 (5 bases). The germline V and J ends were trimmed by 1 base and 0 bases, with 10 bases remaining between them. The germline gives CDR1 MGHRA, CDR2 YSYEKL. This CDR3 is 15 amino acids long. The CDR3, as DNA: TGCGCCAGCAGCCAAGGGTCTGGACTCTCCTACGAGCAGTACTTC. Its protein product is CASSQGSGLSYEQYF.

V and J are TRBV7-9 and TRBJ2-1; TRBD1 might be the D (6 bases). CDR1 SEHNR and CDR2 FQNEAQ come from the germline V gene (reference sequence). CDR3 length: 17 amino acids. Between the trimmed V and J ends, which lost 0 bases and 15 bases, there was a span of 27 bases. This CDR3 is CASSLAGVLTGPRTWFF. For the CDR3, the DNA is TGTGCCAGCAGCTTAGCGGGGGTATTGACAGGCCCCCGTACATGGTTCTTC.

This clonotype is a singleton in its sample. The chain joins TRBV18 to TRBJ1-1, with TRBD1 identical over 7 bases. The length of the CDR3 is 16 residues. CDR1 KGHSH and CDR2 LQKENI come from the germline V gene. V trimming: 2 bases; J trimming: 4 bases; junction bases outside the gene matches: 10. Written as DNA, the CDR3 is TGTGCCAGCTCACCATCGACAGGGTACCTGAGCACTGAAGCTTTCTTT. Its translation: CASSPSTGYLSTEAFF.

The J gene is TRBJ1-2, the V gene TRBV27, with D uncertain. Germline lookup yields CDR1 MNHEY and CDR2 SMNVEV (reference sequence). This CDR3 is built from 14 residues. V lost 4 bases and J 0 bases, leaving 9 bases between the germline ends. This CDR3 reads CASSSPVTNYGYTF. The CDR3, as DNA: TGTGCCAGCAGTTCCCCCGTTACTAACTATGGCTACACCTTC.

The CDR3 protein is CASREGGQPQHF. DNA for the CDR3: TGTGCCAGCAGGGAGGGCGGTCAGCCCCAGCATTTT. The chain is built from TRBV2 and TRBJ1-5; no definite D call. V was clipped by 6 bases and J by 6 bases, with 9 bases between them. Germline values: CDR1 SNHLY, CDR2 FYNNEI. This CDR3 is 12 amino acids long.

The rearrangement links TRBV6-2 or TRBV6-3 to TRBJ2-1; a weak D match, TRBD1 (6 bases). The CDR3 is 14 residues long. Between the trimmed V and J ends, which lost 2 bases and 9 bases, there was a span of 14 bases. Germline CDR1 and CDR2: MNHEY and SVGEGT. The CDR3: CASSYRDRQVEQFF. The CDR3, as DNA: TGTGCCAGCAGTTACCGCGACAGGCAAGTTGAGCAGTTCTTC.

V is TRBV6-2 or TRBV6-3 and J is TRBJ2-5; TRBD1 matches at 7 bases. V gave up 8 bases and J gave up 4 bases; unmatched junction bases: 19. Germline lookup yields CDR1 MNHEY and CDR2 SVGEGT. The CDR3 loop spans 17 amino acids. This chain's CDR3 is CASCPRLAGGWGETQYF. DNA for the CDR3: TGTGCCAGCTGTCCGCGCCTGGCAGGGGGATGGGGAGAGACCCAGTACTTC.

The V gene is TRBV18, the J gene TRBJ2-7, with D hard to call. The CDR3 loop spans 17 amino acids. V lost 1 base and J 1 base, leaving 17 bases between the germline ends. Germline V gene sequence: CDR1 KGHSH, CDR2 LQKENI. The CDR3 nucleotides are TGTGCCAGCTCACCACTTGTCGCACGGGCGGATTCCTACGAGCAGTACTTC. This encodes CASSPLVARADSYEQYF.

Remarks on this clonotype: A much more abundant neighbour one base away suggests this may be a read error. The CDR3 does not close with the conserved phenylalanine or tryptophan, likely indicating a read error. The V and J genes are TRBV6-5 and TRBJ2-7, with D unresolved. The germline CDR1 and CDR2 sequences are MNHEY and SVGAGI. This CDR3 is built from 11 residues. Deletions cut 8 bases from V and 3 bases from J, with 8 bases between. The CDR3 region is CASGWGYEQYL. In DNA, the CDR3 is TGTGCCAGCGGTTGGGGCTACGAGCAGTACCTC.